What follows are 3 T cell receptor beta chains derived from one specimen sequenced in a study of blood T cell repertoires in COVID-19. Measured with immunoSEQ multiplex PCR; TCRdb has only the in-frame clones, and not every one. The data show around 200,000 clones, 70% to 90% seen once. Sequenced material: peripheral blood. The receptors here all came from a woman aged 80 or older with acute or convalescent COVID-19.

V gene TRBV9 combines with J gene TRBJ1-4, with D unclear. Trimming shortened V by 6 bases and J by 6 bases, and 15 bases separated the two germline ends. CDR3 size: 14 residues. Germline V gene sequence: CDR1 SGDLS, CDR2 YYNGEE. CDR3 region: CASNREPHHEKLFF. The CDR3 nucleotides are TGTGCCAGCAACCGGGAGCCGCACCATGAAAAACTGTTTTTT.

This chain uses TRBV7-2 with TRBJ2-7; the D is unclear. The CDR3 length is 14 residues. Germline V lookup: CDR1 SGHTA, CDR2 FQGNSA. V gave up 5 bases and J gave up 0 bases, with 11 bases separating them. The CDR3 nucleotides are TGTGCCAGCAGCCAGCGACCCGTCTCCTACGAGCAGTACTTC. Protein: CASSQRPVSYEQYF. Full variable domain (rest looked up from reference TRBV7-2 and TRBJ2-7): GAGVSQSPSNKVTEKGKDVELRCDPISGHTALYWYRQSLGQGLEFLIYFQGNSAPDKSGLPSDRFSAERTGGSVSTLTIQRTQQEDSAVYLCASSQRPVSYEQYFGPGTRLTVT.

The chain carries TRBV27 and TRBJ2-2; the match to TRBD2 covers 8 bases. The CDR3 runs to 16 residues. The junction had 9 bases not matched to a gene; V was cut back by 3 bases and J by 6 bases. The germline V gene has CDR1 MNHEY and CDR2 SMNVEV (reference sequence). This CDR3 reads CASSFRREVTPGELFF. CDR3 bases: TGTGCCAGCAGTTTTAGGCGGGAGGTTACCCCCGGGGAGCTGTTTTTT.